Following are 20 T cell receptor beta chains from one sample sequenced in a study of T-cell reconstitution after alpha-beta-depleted transplantation in children. It was with unique molecular identifiers that the TCRbeta library was prepared. TCRdb processed the PCR reads anew with MiXCR; each CDR3 protein has one entry. Of nearly 400,000 distinct CDR3 sequences listed, 20% are singletons. Sequenced material: PBMCs from the stem cell graft donor, taken from the stem cell graft. Receptors originate from a human donor who donated a stem cell graft to a child with acute myeloid leukemia.

This clonotype has a count of ten or more. CDR3 coding DNA: TGCAGTGCTAGCTACAATGAGCAGTTCTTC. It codes for CSASYNEQFF. V is TRBV20-1 and J is TRBJ2-1; D call uncertain. Between the trimmed V and J ends, which lost 3 bases and 3 bases, there was a span of 0 bases. From germline, CDR1 is DFQATT and CDR2 SNEGSKA (reference sequence). The CDR3 is made up of 10 amino acids.

This chain connects TRBV12-3 or TRBV12-4 to TRBJ2-5; D might be TRBD2 (6 bases). V lost 6 bases and J lost 9, with 23 bases in between. This CDR3 is 15 amino acids long. The CDR3 DNA is TGTGCCAGCAGCCACAGCGGGTTCCTGGGGTCGGCCCAGTACTTC. The encoded protein is CASSHSGFLGSAQYF.

This clonotype was detected ten times or more. The chain couples TRBV5-1 to TRBJ2-3, with 10 positions matching TRBD1. Germline V gene lookup returns CDR1 SGHRS and CDR2 YFSETQ. The length of the CDR3 is 16 residues. V trimming: 4 bases; J trimming: 3 bases; junction bases outside the gene matches: 8. The DNA for the CDR3 is TGCGCCAGCAGCCCGGCGACAGGGGGCGGGACAGATACGCAGTATTTT. Amino acid sequence: CASSPATGGGTDTQYF.

The chain joins TRBV12-3 or TRBV12-4 to TRBJ2-5; D remains unclear. CDR3 length equals 14 residues. Trimming stripped 5 bases from V and 2 bases from J, with 12 bases between. CDR3 residues: CASSPVGGQETQYF. CDR3 nucleotide sequence: TGTGCCAGCAGTCCGGTGGGCGGACAAGAGACCCAGTACTTC.

This clonotype was observed at least ten times. The chain combines TRBV29-1 with TRBJ1-5, with TRBD1 matching over 9 bases. The trim removed 6 bases at V and 7 bases at J, leaving 7 bases unmatched. Per the germline V gene, CDR1 is SQVTM and CDR2 is ANQGSEA. The CDR3 is 13 amino acids. The CDR3 is CSVETGQGQPQHF. CDR3 DNA sequence: TGCAGCGTCGAAACGGGACAGGGACAGCCCCAGCATTTT.

This clonotype was observed at least ten times. This sequence joins TRBV4-3 and TRBJ2-1; 9 bases fit TRBD2. With 4 bases clipped from V and 3 bases from J, the junction kept 10 bases outside the gene matches. Germline values: CDR1 LGHNA, CDR2 YSLEER. This CDR3 has 17 amino acids. The chain's CDR3 is CASSPGGRAGGYNEQFF. CDR3 bases: TGCGCCAGCAGCCCGGGCGGTCGAGCGGGAGGCTACAATGAGCAGTTCTTC.

In its sample, this clonotype was seen a few times. The chain carries TRBV12-3 or TRBV12-4 and TRBJ1-4, with D tentatively TRBD1 (5 bases). V was trimmed by 3 bases and J by 7 bases, leaving 12 bases between them. The CDR3 is made up of 14 amino acids. DNA of the CDR3: TGTGCCAGCAGTTTTGGGACTAGCGGTGAAAAACTGTTTTTT. This translates into CASSFGTSGEKLFF.

This chain links TRBV12-3 or TRBV12-4 with TRBJ2-3; D ambiguous. The V end was cut by 5 bases, the J end by 1 base, with 10 bases between. This CDR3 is 14 amino acids long. CDR3: CASSQPRGTDTQYF. The CDR3 DNA sequence: TGTGCCAGCAGTCAGCCCCGGGGCACAGATACGCAGTATTTT.

The table lists this clonotype with a few counts. The J gene is TRBJ1-3, the V gene TRBV12-3 or TRBV12-4; tentative D call: TRBD1 (6 bases). The CDR3 is made up of 17 amino acids. With 1 base removed from V and 3 bases from J, the gap between germline ends came to 16 bases. CDR3 region: CASSLGYRVNGGNTIYF. In DNA, the CDR3 is TGTGCCAGCAGTTTAGGGTACAGGGTTAATGGTGGAAACACCATATATTTT.

This clonotype was detected only a few times. V is TRBV12-3 or TRBV12-4 and J is TRBJ1-5, with D perhaps matching TRBD1 (6 bases). The CDR3 has 14 amino acids. The ends were cut back, 4 bases at V and 6 bases at J, with 13 bases in the middle. The CDR3: CASSSNRDSQPQHF. For the CDR3, the DNA is TGTGCCAGCAGTTCGAACAGGGATAGTCAGCCCCAGCATTTT.

This clonotype appeared many times. This sequence joins TRBV20-1 and TRBJ2-3, with TRBD2 identical over 13 bases. Trimming took 2 bases from V and 3 from J; bases not matched to a gene: 8. The CDR3 is made up of 17 amino acids. Germline CDR1 DFQATT, CDR2 SNEGSKA (reference sequence). The CDR3 nucleotides are TGCAGTGCTAGACTCACTAGCGGGAGGGCCGTGACAGATACGCAGTATTTT. It yields the protein CSARLTSGRAVTDTQYF.

This sequence joins TRBV27 and TRBJ2-7; D unclear. V shed 6 bases and J shed 2 bases, with 8 bases lying between them. Looked up from germline, CDR1 is MNHEY and CDR2 is SMNVEV (reference sequence). The CDR3 covers 12 residues. CDR3 sequence (DNA): TGTGCCAGCAGGGACCCCGCCTACGAGCAGTACTTC. Its protein is CASRDPAYEQYF.

This clonotype showed up just once. The chain joins TRBV3-1 to TRBJ2-3; 14 positions match TRBD2. Looked up from germline, CDR1 is LGHDT and CDR2 is YNNKEL (reference sequence). This CDR3 spans 18 amino acids. V gave up 4 bases and J gave up 2 bases; unmatched junction bases: 8. As DNA, the CDR3 is TGTGCCAGCAGCCCCGGGACTAGCGGGAGAGGGAACACAGATACGCAGTATTTT. Translated, it gives CASSPGTSGRGNTDTQYF.

V usage is TRBV28 and J usage is TRBJ2-7; a possible D gene is TRBD1 (6 bases). Germline V gene sequence: CDR1 MDHEN, CDR2 SYDVKM. The CDR3 extends over 13 amino acids. With 6 bases removed from V and 2 bases from J, the gap between germline ends came to 11 bases. The CDR3 nucleotides are TGTGCCAGCAGATTGGACAGCCCCTACGAGCAGTACTTC. It is translated as CASRLDSPYEQYF.

This chain links TRBV29-1 with TRBJ2-7; the match to TRBD1 covers 11 bases. Per germline, CDR1 SQVTM and CDR2 ANQGSEA. This CDR3 is 15 amino acids long. The junction had 11 bases not matched to a gene; V was cut back by 7 bases and J by 3 bases. CDR3 sequence reads: CSARMAGTGGYEQYF. CDR3 in DNA: TGCAGCGCGCGCATGGCCGGGACAGGGGGCTACGAGCAGTACTTC.

J is TRBJ2-2 and V is TRBV4-2, with a weak D call TRBD2 (5 bases). The germline V gene has CDR1 LGHNA and CDR2 YNFKEQ. Trimming left V 0 bases short and J 0 bases short, with 14 bases between. This CDR3 comprises 18 residues. CDR3 in DNA: TGTGCCAGCAGCCAAGATTTGGCGGCGGGTCCGAACACCGGGGAGCTGTTTTTT. Amino acids: CASSQDLAAGPNTGELFF.

This clonotype has a count of ten or more. This chain links TRBV6-5 with TRBJ2-3; the D is unclear. The CDR3 is 13 residues long. Germline-derived CDR1 and CDR2 are MNHEY and SVGAGI. V was trimmed by 2 bases and J by 6 bases, leaving 9 bases between them. CDR3 nucleotides: TGTGCCAGCAGTTACGATTACCTGGATACGCAGTATTTT. Its protein product is CASSYDYLDTQYF.

This clonotype was detected many times. The rearrangement uses TRBV29-1 and TRBJ2-3; a possible D gene is TRBD2 (5 bases). Trimming stripped 6 bases from V and 6 bases from J, with 7 bases between. The germline V gene has CDR1 SQVTM and CDR2 ANQGSEA. The CDR3 runs to 10 residues. For the CDR3, the DNA is TGCAGCGTCAGGAGGGATACGCAGTATTTT. Amino acid sequence: CSVRRDTQYF.

This clonotype was recorded at least ten times. The V and J genes are TRBV29-1 and TRBJ2-1; TRBD1 or TRBD2 may be the D gene (5 bases each). Between the trimmed V and J ends, which lost 3 bases and 3 bases, there was a span of 15 bases. This CDR3 comprises 15 residues. The germline CDR1 and CDR2 sequences are SQVTM and ANQGSEA. CDR3 DNA sequence: TGCAGCGTTGAGGGGACCCCAGAGGTCTACAATGAGCAGTTCTTC. This sequence encodes CSVEGTPEVYNEQFF.

The V call is TRBV5-8, the J call TRBJ2-3; 13 nucleotides align to TRBD2. Trimming removed 4 bases from V and 4 bases from J; junction bases left unmatched: 6. CDR1 and CDR2 (germline): SGHTS, YDEGEE. The CDR3 length is 16 residues. The CDR3 DNA is TGTGCCAGCAGCCGTCGACTAGCGGGAGGTGCAGATACGCAGTATTTT. Amino acid sequence: CASSRRLAGGADTQYF.